This is a list of T cell receptor beta chains from one sample in a study of naive and memory T cell subsets. MiXCR, run by TCRdb on the UMI-ligation and nested PCR reads, gives a single entry per CDR3 protein. The sample lists about 140,000 distinct CDR3 sequences, under 25% occurring once. The sample taken for sequencing was naive CD8+ T cells from blood. These receptors were obtained from a human donor in good health. CDR3s leave out the opening cysteine and the closing phenylalanine or tryptophan.

CDR3	V	J
ACSSGSYNEQF	TRBV30	TRBJ2-1
ASSLEAGGVTEQF	TRBV5-1	TRBJ2-1
ASSPATGQTYEQY	TRBV19	TRBJ2-7
ASSLGLGSGRGEQF	TRBV27	TRBJ2-1
AIRGAKDVSYEQF	TRBV10-3	TRBJ2-1
ASSEDYRGPYEQY	TRBV10-1	TRBJ2-7
SAEPVLAREQF	TRBV20-1	TRBJ2-1
ASSHGVGFS	TRBV14	TRBJ2-4
ASSRTAPNTEAF	TRBV28	TRBJ1-1
ASSLAGTNEKLF	TRBV12-3/TRBV12-4	TRBJ1-4
ASSAPGQGTYEQY	TRBV5-1	TRBJ2-7
ASSLGPGTEYNEQF	TRBV28	TRBJ2-1
AISVGTGVDTQY	TRBV10-3	TRBJ2-3
SVGYSSTDTQY	TRBV29-1	TRBJ2-3
ASSQDPLTFRGRQETQY	TRBV3-1	TRBJ2-5
ASRDTLAGEVEQY	TRBV28	TRBJ2-7
ATSDFAADTQY	TRBV24-1	TRBJ2-3
ASRGRAGELF	TRBV2	TRBJ2-2
ASSFRGGSPYNEQF	TRBV7-9	TRBJ2-1
ASSSPRDLADVWETQY	TRBV5-1	TRBJ2-5
AIQRRTGEQF	TRBV2	TRBJ2-1
SVEDRKSYEQY	TRBV29-1	TRBJ2-7
ASSVRDSSYEQY	TRBV5-1	TRBJ2-7
ASSTWMSPEYEQY	TRBV27	TRBJ2-7
ASRPGANTEAF	TRBV6-5	TRBJ1-1
ASSLYGPNQPQH	TRBV5-1	TRBJ1-5
ASSQEASGSSEQY	TRBV4-3	TRBJ2-7
ASSRLASNTGELF	TRBV27	TRBJ2-2
ASSLARGPETQY	TRBV28	TRBJ2-5
ASSEASGTNNEQF	TRBV7-9	TRBJ2-1
ASSFAESYEQY	TRBV7-6	TRBJ2-7
ASSRDTQY	TRBV2	TRBJ2-3
ATSDPGLYTGELF	TRBV24-1	TRBJ2-2